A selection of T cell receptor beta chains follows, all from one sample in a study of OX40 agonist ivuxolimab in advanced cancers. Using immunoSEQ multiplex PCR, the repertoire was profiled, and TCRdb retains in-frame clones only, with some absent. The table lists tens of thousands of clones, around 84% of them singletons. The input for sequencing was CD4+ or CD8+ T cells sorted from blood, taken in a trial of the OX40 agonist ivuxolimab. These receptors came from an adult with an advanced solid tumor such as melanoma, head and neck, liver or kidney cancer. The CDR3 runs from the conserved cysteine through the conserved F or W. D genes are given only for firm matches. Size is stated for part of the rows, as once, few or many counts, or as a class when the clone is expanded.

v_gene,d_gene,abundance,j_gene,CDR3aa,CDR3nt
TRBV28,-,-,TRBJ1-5,CASGGLNQPQHF,TGTGCCTCTGGGGGCCTCAATCAGCCCCAGCATTTT
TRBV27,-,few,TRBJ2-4,CASSFITDLAKNIQYF,TGTGCCAGCAGTTTTATCACAGATCTAGCCAAAAACATTCAGTACTTC
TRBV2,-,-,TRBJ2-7,CASSPAYEQYF,TGTGCCAGCAGCCCAGCCTACGAGCAGTACTTC
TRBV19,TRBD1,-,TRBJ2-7,CASSPDRGGEQYF,TGTGCCAGTAGCCCTGACAGGGGCGGCGAGCAGTACTTC
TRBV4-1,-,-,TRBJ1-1,CASSQSGTYNTEAFF,TGCGCCAGCAGCCAGTCCGGGACTTACAACACTGAAGCTTTCTTT
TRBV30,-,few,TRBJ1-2,CAWSRARDYGYTF,TGTGCCTGGAGCAGGGCAAGGGACTATGGCTACACCTTC
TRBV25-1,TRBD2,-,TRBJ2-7,CASTDGVAGGKEQYF,TGTGCCAGCACCGATGGAGTAGCGGGGGGGAAGGAGCAGTACTTC
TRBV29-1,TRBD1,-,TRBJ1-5,CSPLSRDRDQPQHF,TGCAGCCCCCTATCCCGGGACAGGGATCAGCCCCAGCATTTT
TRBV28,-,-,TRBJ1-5,CASSRPQGSDNQPQHF,TGTGCCAGCAGCCGACCACAGGGTAGCGACAATCAGCCCCAGCATTTT
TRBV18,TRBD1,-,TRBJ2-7,CASSLTGTGAYEQYF,TGTGCCAGCTCACTTACCGGGACAGGGGCCTACGAGCAGTACTTC
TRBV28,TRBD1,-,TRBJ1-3,CASCRDRSLLSGNTIYF,TGTGCCAGTTGCCGGGACAGGTCCCTCCTCTCTGGAAACACCATATATTTT
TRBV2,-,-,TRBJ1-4,CASSEWTDEKLFF,TGTGCCAGCAGTGAATGGACAGACGAAAAACTGTTTTTT
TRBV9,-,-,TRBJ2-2,CASAGDTGELFF,TGTGCCAGTGCAGGAGACACCGGGGAGCTGTTTTTT
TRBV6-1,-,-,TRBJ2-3,CASSLRADTQYF,TGTGCCAGCAGTTTAAGGGCAGATACGCAGTATTTT
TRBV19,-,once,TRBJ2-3,CASSGRGLGTDTQYF,TGTGCCAGTAGTGGCCGGGGGCTAGGAACAGATACGCAGTATTTT
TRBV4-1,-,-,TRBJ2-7,CASSQVIGFSYEQYF,TGCGCCAGCAGCCAAGTAATCGGTTTCTCCTACGAGCAGTACTTC
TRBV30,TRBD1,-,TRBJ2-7,CAWAERDSRGEQYF,TGTGCCTGGGCAGAACGGGACAGTAGGGGCGAGCAGTACTTC
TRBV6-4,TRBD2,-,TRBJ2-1,CASSEIAGVGNEQFF,TGTGCCAGCAGTGAGATAGCGGGAGTGGGAAATGAGCAGTTCTTC
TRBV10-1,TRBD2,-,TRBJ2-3,CASTRLPGGPDTQYF,TGCGCCAGCACAAGGCTGCCGGGAGGGCCAGATACGCAGTATTTT
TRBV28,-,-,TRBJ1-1,CASSLISAENTEAFF,TGTGCCAGCAGTTTAATCTCTGCGGAGAACACTGAAGCTTTCTTT
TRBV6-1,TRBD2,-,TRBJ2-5,CASSFLAGSPETQYF,TGTGCCAGCAGTTTCCTAGCGGGTTCCCCAGAGACCCAGTACTTC
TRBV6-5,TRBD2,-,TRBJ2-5,CASSSPREGRATQYF,TGTGCCAGCAGTTCCCCCCGGGAGGGCCGGGCGACCCAGTACTTC
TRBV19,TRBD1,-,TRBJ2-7,CASSIQDRVNEQYF,TGTGCCAGTAGTATTCAGGACAGGGTGAACGAGCAGTACTTC
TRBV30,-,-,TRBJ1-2,CAWSVLSDGGYTF,TGTGCCTGGAGTGTATTGTCAGATGGCGGCTACACCTTC
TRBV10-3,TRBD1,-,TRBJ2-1,CAISDRGGEQFF,TGTGCCATCAGCGACAGGGGTGGTGAGCAGTTCTTC
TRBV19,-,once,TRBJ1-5,CASSSPQRDQPQHF,TGTGCCAGTTCATCCCCCCAGAGGGATCAGCCCCAGCATTTT
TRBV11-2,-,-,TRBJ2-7,CASSTFRGSYEQYF,TGTGCCAGCAGCACCTTCAGGGGTTCCTACGAGCAGTACTTC
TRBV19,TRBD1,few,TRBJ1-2,CASSIATGLKYGYTF,TGTGCCAGTAGTATAGCGACAGGGCTGAAGTATGGCTACACCTTC
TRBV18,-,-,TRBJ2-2,CASSPAGRTGELFF,TGTGCCAGCTCACCGGCCGGGCGCACCGGGGAGCTGTTTTTT
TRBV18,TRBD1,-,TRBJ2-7,CASSLGQVSYEQYF,TGTGCCAGCTCACTCGGACAGGTCTCCTACGAGCAGTACTTC
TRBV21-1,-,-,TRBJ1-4,CASSKHRDRREEKLFF,TGTGCCAGCAGCAAACATCGGGACCGACGCGAGGAAAAACTGTTTTTT
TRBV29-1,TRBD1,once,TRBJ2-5,CSVGLLGTGETQYF,TGCAGCGTTGGTCTTTTAGGGACAGGGGAGACCCAGTACTTC
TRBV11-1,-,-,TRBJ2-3,CASSLAGTRTDTQYF,TGTGCCAGCAGCTTAGCGGGAACACGCACAGATACGCAGTATTTT
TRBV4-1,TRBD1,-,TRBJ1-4,CASSQVQGANEKLFF,TGCGCCAGCAGCCAGGTACAGGGGGCAAATGAAAAACTGTTTTTT
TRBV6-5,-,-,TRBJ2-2,CASTWRDTGELFF,TGTGCCAGCACGTGGCGGGACACCGGGGAGCTGTTTTTT
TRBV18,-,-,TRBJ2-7,CASSPPTGPYEQYF,TGTGCCAGCTCACCTCCTACAGGGCCCTACGAGCAGTACTTC
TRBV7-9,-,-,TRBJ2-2,CASSLGAGNTGELFF,TGTGCCAGCAGCTTAGGCGCTGGGAACACCGGGGAGCTGTTTTTT
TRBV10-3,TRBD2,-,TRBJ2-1,CAIREMDGGGLYNEQFF,TGTGCCATCAGGGAGATGGACGGGGGGGGGCTATACAATGAGCAGTTCTTC
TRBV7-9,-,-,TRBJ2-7,CASSLAGDSEQYF,TGTGCCAGCAGCTTAGCCGGGGACTCCGAGCAGTACTTC
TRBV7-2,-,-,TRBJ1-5,CASSQGAYSNQPQHF,TGTGCCAGCAGCCAAGGAGCATATAGCAATCAGCCCCAGCATTTT
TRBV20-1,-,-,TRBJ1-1,CSARRQFEAFF,TGCAGTGCTAGACGACAGTTTGAAGCTTTCTTT
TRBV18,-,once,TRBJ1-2,CASSTREGNGYTF,TGTGCCAGCTCAACCAGGGAGGGGAATGGCTACACCTTC
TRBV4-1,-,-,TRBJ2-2,CASRRQENTGELFF,TGCGCCAGCCGCCGACAGGAGAACACCGGGGAGCTGTTTTTT
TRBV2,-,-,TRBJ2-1,CASSESGLVQFF,TGTGCCAGCAGTGAGAGCGGGTTAGTGCAGTTCTTC
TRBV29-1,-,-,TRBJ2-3,CSVPSLRSSTDTQYF,TGCAGCGTCCCCTCCCTACGATCTAGCACAGATACGCAGTATTTT
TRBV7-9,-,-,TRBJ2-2,CASSLAARGGELFF,TGTGCCAGCAGCTTAGCGGCCCGGGGCGGGGAGCTGTTTTTT
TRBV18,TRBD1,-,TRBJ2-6,CASSPPGTGGTGANVLTF,TGTGCCAGCTCACCTCCCGGGACAGGGGGCACTGGGGCCAACGTCCTGACTTTC
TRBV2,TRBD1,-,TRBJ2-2,CASSELGQASTGELFF,TGTGCCAGCAGTGAACTGGGACAGGCGAGCACCGGGGAGCTGTTTTTT
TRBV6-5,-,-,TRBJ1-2,CASSRRGGLNYGYTF,TGTGCCAGCAGCCGTAGAGGGGGTCTGAACTATGGCTACACCTTC
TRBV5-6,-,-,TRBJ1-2,CASSSAPFNYGYTF,TGTGCCAGCAGCTCCGCCCCCTTTAACTATGGCTACACCTTC
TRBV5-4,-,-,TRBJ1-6,CASSLAGTPIGLHF,TGTGCCAGCAGCTTGGCCGGGACCCCCATCGGACTCCACTTT
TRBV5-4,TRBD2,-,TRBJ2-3,CASSRDYSGTDTQYF,TGTGCCAGCAGCCGGGACTATTCGGGCACAGATACGCAGTATTTT
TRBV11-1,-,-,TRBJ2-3,CASSFTGIFTDTQYF,TGTGCCAGCAGCTTCACGGGGATCTTCACAGATACGCAGTATTTT
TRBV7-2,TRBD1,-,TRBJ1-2,CASSLGQNTNYGYTF,TGTGCCAGCAGCCTGGGACAGAATACTAACTATGGCTACACCTTC
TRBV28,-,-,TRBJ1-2,CASSLLEQSAGYTF,TGTGCCAGCAGTTTATTGGAACAGTCGGCTGGCTACACCTTC
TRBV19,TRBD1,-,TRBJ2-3,CASSIGGQVTDTQYF,TGTGCCAGTAGTATAGGGGGACAGGTCACAGATACGCAGTATTTT
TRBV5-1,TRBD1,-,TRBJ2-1,CASSLRTGQSSYNEQFF,TGCGCCAGCAGCTTGCGGACAGGGCAAAGCTCCTACAATGAGCAGTTCTTC
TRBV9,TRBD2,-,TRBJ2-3,CASSVEGLAGHTDTQYF,TGTGCCAGCAGCGTAGAGGGGCTAGCGGGTCATACAGATACGCAGTATTTT
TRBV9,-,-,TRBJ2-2,CASSVDSFTGELFF,TGTGCCAGCAGCGTAGACTCGTTCACCGGGGAGCTGTTTTTT